Shown below are 28 T cell receptor beta chains from a single sample sequenced in a study of blood T cells in healthy people across ages. Then a second PCR, running roughly 7 to 11 cycles, was carried out with a sample-barcoded 5' primer and a J-beta primer mix. TCRdb processed the 5' RACE reads anew with MiXCR; each CDR3 protein has one entry. The sample has around 800,000 distinct CDR3 sequences, around 43% seen once. The specimen was blood. These receptors came from a man aged 55 to 69 in good health.

Comments on this clonotype: The junction does not match germline at one end; this may be a read error. This rearrangement joins TRBV18 to TRBJ2-7; 8 positions agree with TRBD1. Germline values: CDR1 KGHSH, CDR2 LQKENI. This CDR3 spans 15 amino acids. DNA of the CDR3: TGTGCCAGCTCACAGAGACAGGGGAGTCGAGACGAGCGGTACTTC. Translation: CASSQRQGSRDERYF.

V gene TRBV7-9 combines with J gene TRBJ2-7; TRBD1 agrees at 9 bases. Per the germline V gene, CDR1 is SEHNR and CDR2 is FQNEAQ (reference sequence). The CDR3 sequence is 15 residues long. V trimming: 0 bases; J trimming: 2 bases; junction bases outside the gene matches: 2. The CDR3 nucleotides read TGTGCCAGCAGCTTAGCTGGGACAGGGACCTACGAGCAGTACTTC. This codes for CASSLAGTGTYEQYF. Full variable domain (missing parts from reference TRBV7-9 and TRBJ2-7): DTGVSQNPRHKITKRGQNVTFRCDPISEHNRLYWYRQTLGQGPEFLTYFQNEAQLEKSRLLSDRFSAERPKGSFSTLEIQRTEQGDSAMYLCASSLAGTGTYEQYFGPGTRLTVT.

This chain connects TRBV24-1 to TRBJ2-1, with D hard to call. Trimming shortened V by 9 bases and J by 12 bases, and 14 bases separated the two germline ends. Germline V gene sequence: CDR1 KGHDR, CDR2 SFDVKD. The CDR3 is 11 residues long. This CDR3 is CATEALQLQFF. CDR3 sequence (DNA): TGTGCCACCGAAGCTCTCCAACTGCAGTTCTTC.

This clonotype was seen a single time. The CDR3 DNA reads as TGTGCCAGCAGCTTAGAAAGGGTTTTCGGGCAGTATTTT. This sequence encodes CASSLERVFGQYF. V gene TRBV7-2 combines with J gene TRBJ2-3; D remains ambiguous. The length of the CDR3 is 13 residues. Trimming stripped 1 base from V and 11 bases from J, with 13 bases between. Looked up from germline, CDR1 is SGHTA and CDR2 is FQGNSA.

This clonotype was observed a few times. This sequence joins TRBV4-3 and TRBJ1-2; unclear D gene. Trimming cost V 0 bases and J 4 bases, with 12 bases left between them. This CDR3 spans 15 amino acids. Germline-derived CDR1 and CDR2 are LGHNA and YSLEER. CDR3 bases: TGCGCCAGCAGCCAAGATCGTTCAGGTGCCTATGGCTACACCTTC. It translates to CASSQDRSGAYGYTF.

This clonotype showed up just a few times. The chain uses TRBV29-1 and TRBJ2-1, with TRBD1 identical over 7 bases. The end of the DNA is better explained by TRBJ2-7, so the J call may be wrong. The CDR3 covers 12 residues. Germline V gene data show CDR1 as SQVTM and CDR2 as ANQGSEA. CDR3: CSSMDRYNEQYF. The CDR3 bases are TGCAGCTCCATGGACAGGTACAATGAGCAGTACTTC.

The chain joins TRBV7-2 to TRBJ2-3, with TRBD1 as a possible D gene (6 bases). Germline CDR1 is SGHTA and CDR2 is FQGNSA. This CDR3 spans 13 amino acids. The germline V and J ends were trimmed by 7 bases and 4 bases, with 12 bases remaining between them. The chain's CDR3 is CASIRGRSDTQYF. The CDR3 coding sequence is TGTGCCAGCATCAGGGGCCGGTCAGATACGCAGTATTTT.

The count of this clonotype is one. The chain uses TRBV3-1 and TRBJ2-5; D is possibly TRBD2 (7 bases). The CDR3 extends over 15 amino acids. Germline V gene lookup returns CDR1 LGHDT and CDR2 YNNKEL (reference sequence). V lost 1 base, J lost 11 bases, and 20 bases lay in between. The CDR3 DNA reads TGTGCCAGCAGCCAAGGGGGGGGCCCCCACAATGAGCAGTACTTC. As protein: CASSQGGGPHNEQYF.

The chain combines TRBV20-1 with TRBJ1-1; TRBD1 agrees at 7 bases. V lost 6 bases, J lost 6 bases, and 10 bases stayed unmatched. Germline V lookup: CDR1 DFQATT, CDR2 SNEGSKA (reference sequence). CDR3 length: 13 amino acids. CDR3 in DNA: TGCAGTGCCCTGGGACAGCTTACGCCTGAAGCTTTCTTT. Translated, it gives CSALGQLTPEAFF.

The chain links TRBV7-2 to TRBJ2-1, with TRBD2 matching over 9 bases. V was clipped by 3 bases and J by 1 base; unmatched bases: 4. This CDR3 spans 16 amino acids. Per germline, CDR1 SGHTA and CDR2 FQGNSA. CDR3 sequence reads: CASSFGAGGSYNEQFF. DNA for the CDR3: TGTGCCAGCAGCTTCGGTGCGGGGGGGTCCTACAATGAGCAGTTCTTC. Supplemented by reference TRBV7-2 and TRBJ2-1, the full variable domain reads GAGVSQSPSNKVTEKGKDVELRCDPISGHTALYWYRQSLGQGLEFLIYFQGNSAPDKSGLPSDRFSAERTGGSVSTLTIQRTQQEDSAVYLCASSFGAGGSYNEQFFGPGTRLTVL.

This clonotype was observed a handful of times. V and J are TRBV11-3 and TRBJ1-1, with TRBD1 matching over 10 bases. Germline CDR1 and CDR2: SGHNT and YENEEA. V lost 5 bases to trimming and J lost 4 bases; unmatched junction nucleotides: 4. The CDR3 is made up of 14 amino acids. CDR3 sequence: CASSKGQGTTEAFF. In DNA form, the CDR3 reads TGTGCCAGCAGCAAGGGACAGGGGACCACTGAAGCTTTCTTT.

This sequence joins TRBV21-1 and TRBJ1-5. TRBV21-1 is classified as a pseudogene. The CDR3 consists of 14 residues. CDR3 in amino acids: CASNNVGKNQPQHF. CDR3 coding DNA: TGTGCCAGCAACAACGTAGGGAAAAATCAGCCCCAGCATTTT.

The chain is built from TRBV9 and TRBJ2-2, with D hard to call. The CDR3 has 13 amino acids. Trimming left V 5 bases short and J 5 bases short, with 10 bases between. Germline V gives CDR1 SGDLS, CDR2 YYNGEE. The CDR3: CASRSQLTGELFF. CDR3 nucleotide sequence: TGTGCCAGCAGGAGCCAGCTAACCGGGGAGCTGTTTTTT.

The chain uses TRBV5-4 and TRBJ2-3; TRBD2 aligns across 14 bases. Germline CDR1 and CDR2: SGHNT and YYREEE (reference sequence). The CDR3 has 18 amino acids. Germline trimming cut 1 base from V and 4 bases from J; bases unmatched to any gene: 8. The CDR3: CASSLSVPGLAGADTQYF. The CDR3 DNA sequence: TGTGCCAGCAGCTTGTCAGTTCCGGGACTAGCGGGGGCAGATACGCAGTATTTT.

This chain's CDR3 is CSAGSRGRNYGYTF. The CDR3 DNA sequence: TGCAGTGCCGGGAGCAGGGGGCGCAACTATGGCTACACCTTC. V and J are TRBV20-1 and TRBJ1-2, with TRBD1 identical over 8 bases. The CDR3 runs 14 residues. Germline V CDR1 and CDR2: DFQATT, SNEGSKA (reference sequence). V gave up 6 bases and J gave up 2 bases; unmatched junction bases: 8.

This clonotype was seen only a few times. This chain uses TRBV6-5 with TRBJ1-1; 7 bases are a match to TRBD1. Trimming cost V 0 bases and J 3 bases; bases outside gene matches: 7. This CDR3 has 16 amino acids. The germline V gene encodes CDR1 MNHEY and CDR2 SVGAGI. The DNA of the CDR3 is TGTGCCAGCAGTTACTCGAAGGGGGCGAGGTACACTGAAGCTTTCTTT. Translated, it gives CASSYSKGARYTEAFF.

In its sample, this clonotype was seen many times. The rearrangement links TRBV2 to TRBJ1-6; D unresolved. Looked up from germline, CDR1 is SNHLY and CDR2 is FYNNEI. The CDR3 is made up of 12 amino acids. V was clipped by 10 bases and J by 7 bases, with 11 bases between them. The CDR3 loop reads CATLDGNSPLHF. CDR3 coding DNA: TGTGCCACCCTGGACGGCAATTCACCCCTCCACTTT. Full variable domain (missing parts from reference TRBV2 and TRBJ1-6): EPEVTQTPSHQVTQMGQEVILRCVPISNHLYFYWYRQILGQKVEFLVSFYNNEISEKSEIFDDQFSVERPDGSNFTLKIRSTKLEDSAMYFCATLDGNSPLHFGNGTRLTVT.

This clonotype was seen more than once but under ten times. The chain links TRBV20-1 to TRBJ1-6; possible D gene TRBD1, 6 bases. Germline CDR1 DFQATT, CDR2 SNEGSKA (reference sequence). Trimming shortened V by 0 bases and J by 3 bases, and 18 bases separated the two germline ends. CDR3 size: 18 residues. This chain's CDR3 is CSARDPTQGNFYNSPLHF. The DNA of the CDR3 is TGCAGTGCTAGAGATCCTACACAGGGCAACTTCTATAATTCACCCCTCCACTTT.

The gene calls are TRBV6-2 or TRBV6-3 and TRBJ2-5; 10 bases are shared with TRBD2. This CDR3 region has 16 residues. J gave up 5 bases and V 2 bases, and 8 bases lay outside the gene matches. CDR1 and CDR2 from the germline V gene are MNHEY and SVGEGT. The CDR3: CASSYPSGGLQETQYF. The CDR3 nucleotides read TGTGCCAGCAGTTACCCTAGCGGGGGCCTCCAGGAGACCCAGTACTTC.

The chain combines TRBV20-1 with TRBJ2-7; 9 bases line up with TRBD2. The germline gives CDR1 DFQATT, CDR2 SNEGSKA (reference sequence). The CDR3 runs 15 residues. J was trimmed by 7 bases and V by 4 bases; bases with no gene match: 14. The chain's CDR3 is CSAIPALAGANEQYF. DNA of the CDR3: TGCAGTGCTATTCCGGCCTTAGCGGGGGCGAATGAGCAGTACTTC.

This clonotype has more than one count but fewer than ten. CDR3 protein: CASSPRQGLAKNIQYF. In nucleotides, the CDR3 is TGTGCCAGCAGTCCACGACAGGGGCTAGCCAAAAACATTCAGTACTTC. The chain is built from TRBV28 and TRBJ2-4, with 8 positions matching TRBD1. This CDR3 has 16 amino acids. The germline V gene has CDR1 MDHEN and CDR2 SYDVKM. V was clipped by 5 bases and J by 0 bases; unmatched bases: 6.

The chain recombines TRBV27 with TRBJ1-1; tentatively, D is TRBD1 (5 bases). The germline CDR1 and CDR2 sequences are MNHEY and SMNVEV (reference sequence). CDR3 length: 15 residues. The V end was cut by 6 bases, the J end by 0 bases, with 14 bases between. The CDR3 spells CASRPDGGLNTEAFF. CDR3 DNA sequence: TGTGCCAGCAGACCGGATGGGGGACTGAACACTGAAGCTTTCTTT.

This clonotype was found once. The chain carries TRBV12-3 or TRBV12-4 and TRBJ2-3; weak D call: TRBD2 (6 bases). This CDR3 spans 15 amino acids. V gave up 3 bases and J gave up 4 bases, with 14 bases separating them. CDR3 sequence: CASSFGGAGADTQYF. The CDR3 DNA reads TGTGCCAGCAGTTTCGGGGGAGCGGGCGCAGATACGCAGTATTTT.

The chain is built from TRBV7-8 and TRBJ2-5; a possible D gene is TRBD1 (5 bases). Germline V lookup: CDR1 SGHVS, CDR2 FQNEAQ. This CDR3 spans 16 amino acids. The V gene lost 4 bases and the J gene lost 2 bases, with 17 bases spanning the gap. CDR3 coding DNA: TGTGCCAGCAGCTCAGCGCACACAGGACGACAAGAGACCCAGTACTTC. Amino acid sequence: CASSSAHTGRQETQYF.

CDR3 coding DNA: TGTGCCAGCAGCTTGGCAGGGTCCGTCACAGATACGCAGTATTTT. Its translation: CASSLAGSVTDTQYF. The genes are TRBV5-6 and TRBJ2-3; D may be TRBD1 (5 bases). The CDR3 has 15 residues. V was trimmed by 0 bases and J by 2 bases, leaving 10 bases between them. Germline assignment: CDR1 SGHDT and CDR2 YYEEEE.

This clonotype was seen repeatedly, ten times or more. The gene calls are TRBV29-1 and TRBJ1-2; 8 bases line up with TRBD1. Germline lookup yields CDR1 SQVTM and CDR2 ANQGSEA. There are 13 residues in the CDR3. With V trimmed by 4 bases and J by 6 bases, 7 bases remained unmatched. The CDR3 here is CSVVWAGGDGYTF. In DNA form, the CDR3 reads TGCAGCGTTGTGTGGGCAGGGGGCGATGGCTACACCTTC. Full variable domain (outside the CDR3, taken from reference TRBV29-1 and TRBJ1-2): SAVISQKPSRDICQRGTSLTIQCQVDSQVTMMFWYRQQPGQSLTLIATANQGSEATYESGFVIDKFPISRPNLTFSTLTVSNMSPEDSSIYLCSVVWAGGDGYTFGSGTRLTVV.

This clonotype was detected only a few times. The CDR3 protein is CASSDRDYPYEQYF. The CDR3 region has the DNA TGTGCCAGCAGTGATCGGGACTATCCCTACGAGCAGTACTTC. The chain carries TRBV2 and TRBJ2-7, with 7 bases aligning to TRBD2. Trimming took 3 bases from V and 2 from J; bases not matched to a gene: 4. The CDR3 sequence is 14 residues long. Germline loops: CDR1 SNHLY, CDR2 FYNNEI.

The chain recombines TRBV3-1 with TRBJ1-4, with D uncertain. Germline V gene lookup returns CDR1 LGHDT and CDR2 YNNKEL (reference sequence). The CDR3 loop spans 13 amino acids. V was cut by 4 bases and J by 5 bases, with 8 bases left in between. CDR3 sequence (DNA): TGTGCCAGCAGCCTAAGGCGGAATGAAAAACTGTTTTTT. It yields the protein CASSLRRNEKLFF.